This T cell receptor (beta chain) was retrieved from a study of T-cell memory formation after mild COVID-19. Study details: The two donors had largely donor-specific TCR clusters.

Study results and limitations: Later expanders leaned CD4+, whereas clones that contracted between day 15 and 85 were balanced CD4/CD8.

This clonotype was recorded many times. Its specificity is unknown. TCR alpha and TCR beta cDNA libraries with sample barcodes and UMIs came from 5'RACE using constant-segment primers. TCRdb independently ran MiXCR on the 5' RACE reads; one entry per CDR3 protein. The table lists 300,000 to 400,000 distinct CDR3 sequences, over 13% of them singletons. CDR3 length: 16 residues. V was clipped by 4 bases and J by 4 bases; unmatched bases: 12. The sequence came from a man younger than 30 who had mild COVID-19 (a few samples of this study predate the infection). Cell type and time point are not known. Sequenced: PBMCs or a T cell subset sorted from them (not recorded which). This chain uses TRBV12-3 or TRBV12-4 with TRBJ2-5; 7 nucleotides agree with TRBD2. This CDR3 is CASSYYQGGGSETQYF. As DNA, the CDR3 is TGTGCCAGCAGTTACTATCAGGGCGGGGGTTCAGAGACCCAGTACTTC.